This is a list of T cell receptor beta chains from one sample in a study of blood T cell repertoires in COVID-19. Only in-frame clones appear in the TCRdb table, and some are missing; sequencing was by immunoSEQ multiplex PCR. This sample has 150,000 or so clones, with around 87% found just once. Sequences were obtained from peripheral blood. The receptors were sampled from a young man with COVID-19, enrolled during active disease. Both conserved end residues are trimmed from each CDR3. D genes are given only for firm matches. Clone size is shown for a subset of rows, as once, few, many or a class of expanded clone.

D gene: NA
clone size: NA
V gene: TRBV7-8
J gene: TRBJ2-1
CDR3 protein: ASGTESSYNEQF

D gene: TRBD1
clone size: NA
V gene: TRBV7-9
J gene: TRBJ2-4
CDR3 protein: ASSPGTGGAKNIQY

D gene: NA
clone size: NA
V gene: TRBV5-1
J gene: TRBJ1-1
CDR3 protein: ASSPSAGINTEAF

D gene: TRBD2
clone size: NA
V gene: TRBV7-8
J gene: TRBJ2-1
CDR3 protein: ASRPTRGGSSHEQF

D gene: NA
clone size: once
V gene: TRBV7-9
J gene: TRBJ2-7
CDR3 protein: ASLGLPAYEQY

D gene: NA
clone size: NA
V gene: TRBV13
J gene: TRBJ2-2
CDR3 protein: ASSPPLRAGELF

D gene: NA
clone size: once
V gene: TRBV7-2
J gene: TRBJ2-7
CDR3 protein: ASSPRVYEQY

D gene: TRBD1
clone size: NA
V gene: TRBV6-5
J gene: TRBJ2-1
CDR3 protein: ASSYSRSGGDQF

D gene: NA
clone size: NA
V gene: TRBV21-1
J gene: TRBJ2-7
CDR3 protein: ASSMRTSNDEQY

D gene: TRBD1
clone size: NA
V gene: TRBV5-1
J gene: TRBJ2-7
CDR3 protein: ASSFTGTGAHEQY